The 7 T cell receptor beta chains below all came from one sample that was sequenced in a study of blood T cell repertoires in COVID-19. Profiling relied on immunoSEQ multiplex PCR, and the TCRdb table lists in-frame clones only, not all of them. The sample lists 200,000 to 250,000 clones; more than 75% were seen once. Source material: peripheral blood. The receptors stem from a woman aged 30 to 39 who had recovered from COVID-19.

The rearrangement uses TRBV14 and TRBJ2-1, with 7 nucleotides matching TRBD2. The CDR3 is made up of 17 amino acids. Unmatched junction bases numbered 10, after V lost 1 base and J lost 4 bases. Per the germline V gene, CDR1 is SGHDN and CDR2 is FVKESK. CDR3 sequence reads: CASSQGAGTNPYNEQFF. The DNA of the CDR3 is TGTGCCAGCAGCCAAGGAGCCGGGACTAACCCTTACAATGAGCAGTTCTTC.

The V gene is TRBV5-4, the J gene TRBJ2-5; 8 nucleotides align to TRBD2. Germline lookup yields CDR1 SGHNT and CDR2 YYREEE (reference sequence). The V gene end was trimmed by 4 bases and the J gene end by 2 bases; junction bases not matched to a gene: 13. This CDR3 is built from 17 residues. CDR3 region: CASSPSGGGRVQETQYF. CDR3 bases: TGTGCCAGCAGCCCCAGCGGGGGAGGTAGAGTACAAGAGACCCAGTACTTC. Combining the CDR3 with reference TRBV5-4 and TRBJ2-5 gives the whole variable domain ETGVTQSPTHLIKTRGQQVTLRCSSQSGHNTVSWYQQALGQGPQFIFQYYREEENGRGNFPPRFSGLQFPNYSSELNVNALELDDSALYLCASSPSGGGRVQETQYFGPGTRLLVL.

The V and J genes are TRBV7-2 and TRBJ2-7; 7 nucleotides match TRBD1. This CDR3 region has 14 residues. Germline CDR1 SGHTA, CDR2 FQGNSA. With V trimmed by 1 base and J by 0 bases, 0 bases remained unmatched. This CDR3 reads CASSLGDSSYEQYF. Written as DNA, the CDR3 is TGTGCCAGCAGCTTAGGGGACAGCTCCTACGAGCAGTACTTC.

The gene calls are TRBV18 and TRBJ1-3, with D perhaps matching TRBD1 (5 bases). The CDR3 is made up of 16 amino acids. Trimming left V 4 bases short and J 4 bases short, with 17 bases between. Germline CDR1 reads KGHSH; CDR2 reads LQKENI. CDR3 sequence: CASSLLEQGGGNTIYF. The DNA for the CDR3 is TGTGCCAGCTCACTTCTCGAGCAGGGAGGCGGAAACACCATATATTTT.

V and J are TRBV6-5 and TRBJ2-2; tentative D call: TRBD2 (6 bases). V was pared by 6 bases and J by 0 bases, with 11 bases between. CDR1 is MNHEY and CDR2 is SVGAGI in the germline V gene. This CDR3 comprises 15 residues. CDR3 in amino acids: CASRGGPSNTGELFF. CDR3 sequence (DNA): TGTGCCAGCAGGGGAGGACCGTCGAACACCGGGGAGCTGTTTTTT.

A single count supports this clone. V is TRBV19 and J is TRBJ2-7; 9 nucleotides agree with TRBD2. The CDR3 runs 14 residues. Germline V CDR1 and CDR2: LNHDA, SQIVND (reference sequence). The trim removed 7 bases at V and 0 bases at J, leaving 4 bases unmatched. The CDR3 coding sequence is TGTGCCAGTACCGTTAGCGGGGGCTCCTACGAGCAGTACTTC. As protein: CASTVSGGSYEQYF.

CDR3 protein: CASSWQIGNTIYF. CDR3 in DNA: TGTGCCAGCAGTTGGCAGATCGGAAACACCATATATTTT. This chain links TRBV6-2 or TRBV6-3 with TRBJ1-3, with no clear D. From germline, CDR1 is MNHEY and CDR2 SVGEGT. This CDR3 spans 13 amino acids. Trimming took off 4 bases at V and 4 bases at J, with 8 bases between the two ends.